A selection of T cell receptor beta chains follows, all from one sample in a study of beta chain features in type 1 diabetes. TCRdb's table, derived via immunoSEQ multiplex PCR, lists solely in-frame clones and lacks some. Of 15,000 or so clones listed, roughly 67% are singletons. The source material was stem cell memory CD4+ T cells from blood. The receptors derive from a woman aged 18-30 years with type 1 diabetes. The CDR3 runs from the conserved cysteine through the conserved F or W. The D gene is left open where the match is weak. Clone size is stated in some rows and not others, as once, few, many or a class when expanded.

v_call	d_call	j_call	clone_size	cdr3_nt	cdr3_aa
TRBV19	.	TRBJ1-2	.	TGTGCCAGTAGGCCAACAGGGAAGGCCAATGGCTACACCTTC	CASRPTGKANGYTF
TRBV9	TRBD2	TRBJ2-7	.	TGTGCCAGCAGCGTAGGAATTAGCGGGAGTCTGGAGGCCCACGAGCAGTACTTC	CASSVGISGSLEAHEQYF
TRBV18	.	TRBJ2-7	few	TGTGCCAGCTCGCCCCCGGAGGGCCTCAACGAGCAGTACTTC	CASSPPEGLNEQYF
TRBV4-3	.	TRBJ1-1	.	TGCGCCAGCAGCCAATCGGCGGGGGTGAGGTCTTTCTTT	CASSQSAGVRSFF
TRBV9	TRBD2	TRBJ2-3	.	TGTGCCAGCAGGGGTAGCGGGGGGTATACGCAGTATTTT	CASRGSGGYTQYF
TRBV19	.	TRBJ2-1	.	TGTGCCAGTAGTGCTCGTACAACCTCCTACAATGAGCAGTTCTTC	CASSARTTSYNEQFF
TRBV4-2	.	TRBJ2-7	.	TGTGCCAGCAGCCAGGACTCCAACGAGCAGTACTTC	CASSQDSNEQYF
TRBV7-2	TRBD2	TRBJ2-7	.	TGTGCCAGCAGCCGTGGGTGGGGGGGGTACGAGCAGTACTTC	CASSRGWGGYEQYF
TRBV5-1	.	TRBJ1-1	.	TGCGCCAGCAGCTTGGACAGTCCTAAGAACACTGAAGCTTTCTTT	CASSLDSPKNTEAFF
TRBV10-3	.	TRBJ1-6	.	TGTGCCATCAGTGACAGGGCAAATTCACCCCTCCACTTT	CAISDRANSPLHF
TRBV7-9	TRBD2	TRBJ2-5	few	TGTGCCAGCAGCCTCGGGACTAGCGGAAAGACCCAGTACTTC	CASSLGTSGKTQYF
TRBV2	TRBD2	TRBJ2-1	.	TGTGCCAGCAGTGCTATACTAGCGAGCTCCTACAATGAGCAGTTCTTC	CASSAILASSYNEQFF
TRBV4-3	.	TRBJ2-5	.	TGCGCCAGCAGCCAAGATGCTTGGACAGCAGAGACCCAGTACTTC	CASSQDAWTAETQYF
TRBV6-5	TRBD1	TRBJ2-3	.	TGTGCCAGCAGTCTTGGACAGGGGAGGACAGATACGCAGTATTTT	CASSLGQGRTDTQYF
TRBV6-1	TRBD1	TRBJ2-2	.	TGTGCCAGCAGTCCGTGGACAGGGGGCTCCGGGGAGCTGTTTTTT	CASSPWTGGSGELFF
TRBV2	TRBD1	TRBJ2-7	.	TGTGCCAGCAGTAGCGACAGGGCCTACGAGCAGTACTTC	CASSSDRAYEQYF
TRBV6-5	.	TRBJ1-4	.	TGTGCCAGCAAGGAGGGAGACGCAAATGAAAAACTGTTTTTT	CASKEGDANEKLFF
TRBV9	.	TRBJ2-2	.	TGTGCCAGCAGCGCGCTAGGGGGTCACGGGGAGCTGTTTTTT	CASSALGGHGELFF
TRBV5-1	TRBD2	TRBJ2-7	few	TGCGCCAGCAGCTTCGCGGGGGACCCCTCCTACGAGCAGTACTTC	CASSFAGDPSYEQYF
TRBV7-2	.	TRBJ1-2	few	TGTGCCAGCAGCTTTGTGAACATCTATGGCTACACCTTC	CASSFVNIYGYTF
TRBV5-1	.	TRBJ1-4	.	TGCGCCAGCAGCTTGGAAGGCAGGACTGAAGAAAAACTGTTTTTT	CASSLEGRTEEKLFF
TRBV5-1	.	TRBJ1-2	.	TGCGCCAGCAGCTTGGCAGGGGAGCGTGGCTACACCTTC	CASSLAGERGYTF
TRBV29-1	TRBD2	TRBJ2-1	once	TGCAGCGCTACTCGGGGGACTAGCGGTTACAATGAGCAGTTCTTC	CSATRGTSGYNEQFF
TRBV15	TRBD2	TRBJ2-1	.	TGTGCCACCAGCGGCCTGGGACTAGCGGGGGCTGTCCACAATGAGCAGTTCTTC	CATSGLGLAGAVHNEQFF
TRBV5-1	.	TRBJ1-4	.	TGCGCCAGCAGCAGGACGGGGGGACGGGAAAAACTGTTTTTT	CASSRTGGREKLFF
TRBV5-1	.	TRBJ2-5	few	TGCGCCAGCAGCTTTGTAGCTAAAGAGACCCAGTACTTC	CASSFVAKETQYF
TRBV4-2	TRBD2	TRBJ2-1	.	TGTGCCAGCAGCCAATTCGGGACTAGCGGGAGTCGGGACTCCTACAATGAGCAGTTCTTC	CASSQFGTSGSRDSYNEQFF
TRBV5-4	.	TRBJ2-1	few	TGTGCCAGCAGCTCCGGCGGGAATTCCCTGAAGAATGAGCAGTTCTTC	CASSSGGNSLKNEQFF
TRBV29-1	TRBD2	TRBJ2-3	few	TGCAGCGGACTAGCGGGAGGCACAGATACGCAGTATTTT	CSGLAGGTDTQYF
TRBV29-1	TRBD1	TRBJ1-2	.	TGCAGCGTTGATATGGGGACAGGGATTTCCTATGGCTACACCTTC	CSVDMGTGISYGYTF
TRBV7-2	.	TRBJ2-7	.	TGTGCCAGCAGCTCAATGTACGAGCAGTACTTC	CASSSMYEQYF
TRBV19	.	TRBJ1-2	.	TGTGCCAGCGGCGGACAGACTAACTATGGCTACACCTTC	CASGGQTNYGYTF
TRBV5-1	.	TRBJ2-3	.	TGCGCCAGCAGCTTGGTTGGTAGCGGTACAGATACGCAGTATTTT	CASSLVGSGTDTQYF
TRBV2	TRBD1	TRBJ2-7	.	TGTGCCAGCAGCCGGGACAGGGGAAAATACGAGCAGTACTTC	CASSRDRGKYEQYF
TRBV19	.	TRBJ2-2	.	TGTGCCACAACGGGACTTCGGAACACCGGGGAGCTGTTTTTT	CATTGLRNTGELFF
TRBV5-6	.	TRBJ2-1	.	TGTGCCAGCGGCGGGCAGGCCTCCTACAATGAGCAGTTCTTC	CASGGQASYNEQFF
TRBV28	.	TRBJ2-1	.	TGTGCCAGCAGCGGAACAGGCTCCTACAATGAGCAGTTCTTC	CASSGTGSYNEQFF
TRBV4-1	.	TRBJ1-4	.	TGCGCCAGCAGCCAACAGGAGGTGAGGGAAAAACTGTTTTTT	CASSQQEVREKLFF
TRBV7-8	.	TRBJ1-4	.	TGTGCCAGCAGCTCTCAAGGGGTTGGATCTAATGAAAAACTGTTTTTT	CASSSQGVGSNEKLFF
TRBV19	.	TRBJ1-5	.	TGTGCCAGTAGTGGGCAGGGGATTAGCAATCAGCCCCAGCATTTT	CASSGQGISNQPQHF
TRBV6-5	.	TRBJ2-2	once	TGTGCCAGCGGACTGGACGGCACCGGGGAGCTGTTTTTT	CASGLDGTGELFF